Following are 21 T cell receptor beta chains from one sample sequenced in a study of blood T cell repertoires in COVID-19. TCRdb keeps only in-frame clones here, not all; method: immunoSEQ multiplex PCR. The top ten clones hold 13% to 15% of a sample with 150,000 to 200,000 clones, roughly 84% of them seen once. The material sequenced was peripheral blood. The receptors were gathered from a man between 18 and 35 years old with active or convalescent COVID-19.

This clone turned up a few times. The J gene is TRBJ2-2, the V gene TRBV5-5, with D maybe TRBD2 (5 bases). The CDR3 extends over 15 amino acids. V was trimmed by 4 bases and J by 2 bases, leaving 12 bases between them. CDR1 is SGHKS, CDR2 YYEKEE, per germline (reference sequence). Here the CDR3 reads CASSKRTGNTGELFF. In DNA form, the CDR3 reads TGTGCCAGCAGCAAGCGGACGGGTAACACCGGGGAGCTGTTTTTT.

V gene TRBV5-5 combines with J gene TRBJ2-7; D gene unclear. Deletions cut 0 bases from V and 5 bases from J, with 9 bases between. CDR3 length: 13 amino acids. Germline V lookup: CDR1 SGHKS, CDR2 YYEKEE (reference sequence). The CDR3: CASSLEADNEQYF. For the CDR3, the DNA is TGTGCCAGCAGCTTGGAGGCAGACAACGAGCAGTACTTC.

The rearrangement uses TRBV11-2 and TRBJ2-3; 8 nucleotides line up with TRBD2. The germline CDR1 and CDR2 sequences are SGHAT and FQNNGV. The CDR3 totals 16 residues. Trimming at V came to 2 bases and at J to 2 bases, leaving 6 bases not matched to a gene. DNA of the CDR3: TGTGCCAGCAGCTTAAGGGCGGGGGGAATCACAGATACGCAGTATTTT. Protein product: CASSLRAGGITDTQYF.

The rearrangement uses TRBV5-1 and TRBJ1-6; unclear D gene. CDR3 length: 15 amino acids. CDR1 and CDR2 from the germline V gene are SGHRS and YFSETQ. V gave up 0 bases and J gave up 4 bases, with 8 bases separating them. The CDR3 loop is CASSLESGYNSPLHF. CDR3 nucleotides: TGCGCCAGCAGCTTGGAGTCCGGTTATAATTCACCCCTCCACTTT.

About this clone itself: The same CDR3 is also encoded by other DNA sequences in this sample. Here the CDR3 DNA reads TGTGCCAGCAGCCCAGACTACCTTAGCACAGATACGCAGTATTTT. Translated, it gives CASSPDYLSTDTQYF. The chain links TRBV7-2 to TRBJ2-3, with a possible D match to TRBD2 (5 bases). The CDR3 covers 15 residues. Germline CDR1 reads SGHTA; CDR2 reads FQGNSA. Trimming shortened V by 5 bases and J by 0 bases, and 12 bases separated the two germline ends.

The V call is TRBV6-5, the J call TRBJ1-2; 7 positions agree with TRBD1. The germline gives CDR1 MNHEY, CDR2 SVGAGI. The CDR3 length is 15 residues. The V and J ends lost 6 bases and 0 bases, in that order; junction bases with no gene match: 7. CDR3 protein: CASRTGITSNYGYTF. The DNA of the CDR3 is TGTGCCAGCAGGACAGGGATAACTTCTAACTATGGCTACACCTTC.

This chain links TRBV30 with TRBJ1-1; no reliable D call. Trimming cost V 2 bases and J 3 bases, with 16 bases left between them. The CDR3 consists of 15 residues. Germline loops: CDR1 GTSNPN, CDR2 SVGIG (reference sequence). This CDR3 is CAWSLRLYADTEAFF. CDR3 in DNA: TGTGCCTGGAGTCTTCGCCTTTATGCGGACACTGAAGCTTTCTTT.

The CDR3 loop is CASSFKETQYF. The CDR3 DNA reads TGTGCCAGCAGTTTCAAAGAGACCCAGTACTTC. The chain employs TRBV28 and TRBJ2-5; the D is unclear. Germline loops: CDR1 MDHEN, CDR2 SYDVKM. Deletions cut 3 bases from V and 3 bases from J, with 2 bases between. The length of the CDR3 is 11 residues.

The CDR3 bases are TGTGCCAGCAGCGAAGGAAGGAGGGGCCCCGTTGAAAAACTGTTTTTT. Its translation: CASSEGRRGPVEKLFF. V usage is TRBV13 and J usage is TRBJ1-4; weak D call: TRBD1 (5 bases). The germline CDR1 and CDR2 sequences are PRHDT and FYEKMQ (reference sequence). The CDR3 runs 16 residues. Trimming took off 5 bases at V and 7 bases at J, with 20 bases between the two ends.

The V call is TRBV5-8, the J call TRBJ1-1; no reliable D call. V lost 2 bases and J 1 base, leaving 12 bases between the germline ends. The CDR3 spans 15 residues. CDR1 is SGHTS, CDR2 YDEGEE, per germline. This CDR3 reads CASSLAGSPNTEAFF. CDR3 in DNA: TGTGCCAGCAGCTTAGCCGGGAGCCCGAACACTGAAGCTTTCTTT.

The genes are TRBV7-5 and TRBJ2-1; the D call TRBD1 from the table was never checked on the DNA. TRBV7-5 is given as a pseudogene. This CDR3 is 15 amino acids long. The CDR3 sequence: CARSFIGHSYNEQFF. The CDR3 bases are TGTGCCAGAAGCTTCATAGGACACTCCTACAATGAGCAGTTCTTC.

This chain links TRBV2 with TRBJ1-5, with 7 nucleotides matching TRBD1. The germline CDR1 and CDR2 sequences are SNHLY and FYNNEI. The CDR3 consists of 15 residues. Unmatched junction bases numbered 4, after V lost 2 bases and J lost 3 bases. The CDR3 reads CASSEIDRDNQPQHF. DNA for the CDR3: TGTGCCAGCAGTGAAATAGACAGGGACAATCAGCCCCAGCATTTT.

CDR3 protein: CASSEALRGQTYGYTF. The CDR3 DNA reads TGTGCCAGCAGTGAAGCGCTTCGTGGACAGACCTATGGCTACACCTTC. The chain has TRBV6-1 and TRBJ1-2; D is perhaps TRBD1 (6 bases). This CDR3 spans 16 amino acids. Germline CDR1 and CDR2: MNHNS and SASEGT. V was clipped by 0 bases and J by 4 bases, with 15 bases between them.

The genes are TRBV6-5 and TRBJ1-6; a possible D gene is TRBD1 (6 bases). The CDR3 is made up of 15 amino acids. Deletions cut 2 bases from V and 2 bases from J, with 7 bases between. Germline V gene data show CDR1 as MNHEY and CDR2 as SVGAGI. The CDR3, as DNA: TGTGCCAGCAGTTACGGACAGACCTATAATTCACCCCTCCACTTT. Protein: CASSYGQTYNSPLHF.

The rearrangement uses TRBV5-8 and TRBJ1-4, with D possibly matching TRBD1 (5 bases). The CDR3 length is 19 residues. V lost 2 bases, J lost 4 bases, and 24 bases lay in between. Germline V gives CDR1 SGHTS, CDR2 YDEGEE. CDR3 loop: CASSFTTGRALTFNEKLFF. In DNA form, the CDR3 reads TGTGCCAGCAGCTTCACCACTGGCAGGGCCCTTACCTTTAATGAAAAACTGTTTTTT.

This clone was seen once. The gene calls are TRBV6-5 and TRBJ1-2; D is possibly TRBD1 (6 bases). CDR3 length: 14 amino acids. V was cut by 7 bases and J by 6 bases, with 18 bases left in between. The germline CDR1 and CDR2 sequences are MNHEY and SVGAGI. CDR3 amino acids: CASNPKGEGNGYTF. DNA of the CDR3: TGTGCCAGCAATCCCAAGGGGGAAGGGAATGGCTACACCTTC.

Only one count was recorded for this clone. The V call is TRBV5-6, the J call TRBJ2-3; D perhaps matches TRBD2 (5 bases). Trimming removed 6 bases at V and 6 bases at J, with 17 bases between. The CDR3 is made up of 14 amino acids. In germline, CDR1 is SGHDT, CDR2 YYEEEE. CDR3 amino acids: CASTHSGVVDTQYF. The CDR3 nucleotides read TGTGCCAGCACCCATTCCGGGGTTGTTGATACGCAGTATTTT.

This chain joins TRBV7-9 and TRBJ1-1, with 8 bases matching TRBD1. V shed 7 bases, J shed 2 bases, and the junction held 12 bases outside the gene matches. Germline CDR1 reads SEHNR; CDR2 reads FQNEAQ (reference sequence). The CDR3 runs 16 residues. The CDR3 DNA follows: TGTGCCAGCACCCGCCCAGGAGACAGGGGAAACACTGAAGCTTTCTTT. It encodes CASTRPGDRGNTEAFF.

CDR3 region: CASSPQGVYEQYF. The CDR3 bases are TGTGCCAGCAGCCCCCAGGGTGTCTACGAGCAGTACTTC. The V gene is TRBV3-1 (or the pseudogene TRBV3-2), the J gene TRBJ2-7; tentatively, D is TRBD1 (5 bases). Germline CDR1 LGHDT, CDR2 YNNKEL (reference sequence). The CDR3 loop spans 13 amino acids. Trimming shortened V by 4 bases and J by 3 bases, and 10 bases separated the two germline ends.

This sequence joins TRBV27 and TRBJ2-3; D is perhaps TRBD1 (6 bases). V was trimmed by 5 bases and J by 3 bases, leaving 12 bases between them. The CDR3 consists of 14 residues. Germline assignment: CDR1 MNHEY and CDR2 SMNVEV (reference sequence). The CDR3 DNA reads as TGTGCCAGCAGTCAACGGGACATAACAGATACGCAGTATTTT. This sequence encodes CASSQRDITDTQYF.

This clone was seen only once. The chain couples TRBV7-2 to TRBJ1-2; tentatively, D is TRBD1 (5 bases). CDR3 length equals 15 residues. The ends were cut back, 1 base at V and 0 bases at J, with 9 bases in the middle. CDR1 and CDR2 (germline): SGHTA, FQGNSA. The CDR3 region is CASSLGGGANYGYTF. For the CDR3, the DNA is TGTGCCAGCAGCTTAGGGGGAGGGGCTAACTATGGCTACACCTTC.